These 6 T cell receptor beta chains share one sample of origin, sequenced in a study of identical twins. TCRdb reanalysed the 5' RACE reads using MiXCR and keeps one entry per CDR3 protein. The table includes fewer than 500,000 distinct CDR3 sequences, roughly an eighth detected once. The same sample was also used in a study of yellow fever vaccine responses in identical twins.

Sequencing used CD4+ T cells sorted from blood. The receptors derive from a woman between 18 and 29 years old in good health.

This clonotype came up a few times. The chain recombines TRBV2 with TRBJ2-4; 8 bases align to TRBD1. The ends lost 9 bases at V and 1 base at J; junction bases unmatched: 2. CDR1 is SNHLY and CDR2 is FYNNEI in the germline V gene. This CDR3 contains 13 residues. This CDR3 is CASGDRAKNIQYF. The DNA for the CDR3 is TGTGCCAGTGGGGACAGGGCCAAAAACATTCAGTACTTC. Combining the CDR3 with reference TRBV2 and TRBJ2-4 gives the whole variable domain EPEVTQTPSHQVTQMGQEVILRCVPISNHLYFYWYRQILGQKVEFLVSFYNNEISEKSEIFDDQFSVERPDGSNFTLKIRSTKLEDSAMYFCASGDRAKNIQYFGAGTRLSVL.

This clonotype showed up many times. This chain joins TRBV24-1 and TRBJ2-3, with D possibly being TRBD1 (5 bases). The germline V and J ends were trimmed by 6 bases and 3 bases, with 9 bases remaining between them. Germline assignment: CDR1 KGHDR and CDR2 SFDVKD. CDR3 length: 13 amino acids. The CDR3 spells CATSLTGTDTQYF. In nucleotides, the CDR3 is TGTGCCACCAGTCTAACAGGAACAGATACGCAGTATTTT.

This clonotype showed up just a few times. CDR3 loop: CASSPGQANGELFF. The CDR3 DNA reads as TGTGCCAGCAGTCCTGGACAGGCAAACGGGGAGCTGTTTTTT. The chain carries TRBV12-3 or TRBV12-4 and TRBJ2-2, with TRBD1 matching 7 bases. Trimming cost V 5 bases and J 7 bases; bases outside gene matches: 7. CDR3 size: 14 residues.

This clonotype appeared a few times. The chain recombines TRBV11-2 with TRBJ2-1; TRBD1 is a possible D gene (5 bases). The germline gives CDR1 SGHAT, CDR2 FQNNGV. The CDR3 runs to 12 residues. V lost 3 bases, J lost 12 bases, and 12 bases lay in between. In DNA form, the CDR3 reads TGTGCCAGCAGCTTCATACCCCAGGGGCAGTTCTTC. It yields the protein CASSFIPQGQFF.

V usage is TRBV28 and J usage is TRBJ2-7; 8 nucleotides line up with TRBD2. CDR3 length equals 15 residues. Looked up from germline, CDR1 is MDHEN and CDR2 is SYDVKM. J was trimmed by 4 bases and V by 2 bases; bases with no gene match: 7. CDR3 sequence (DNA): TGTGCCAGCAGTTTAGGTACAGCGGGAGCTTACGAGCAGTACTTC. Amino acid sequence: CASSLGTAGAYEQYF.

In its sample, this clonotype was seen a few times. The rearrangement joins TRBV6-1 to TRBJ2-1, with 8 bases fitting TRBD2. Trimming removed 6 bases from V and 5 bases from J; junction bases left unmatched: 9. CDR1 is MNHNS and CDR2 is SASEGT in the germline V gene. The CDR3 length is 15 residues. DNA for the CDR3: TGTGCCAGCAGGAACAACGGGAGGGCCGACAATGAGCAGTTCTTC. Residues: CASRNNGRADNEQFF.